This T cell receptor (beta chain) was identified during a study of shared clonotypes between healthy human individuals. Sequencing was performed with immunoSEQ multiplex PCR; in TCRdb, only in-frame clones are kept and a portion is missing. The sample lists 2 million to 2.5 million clones, 80% to 95% occurring once. A remark on this clone: Antigen specificity is unknown.

Findings and limits, study-wide: What limited the represented genetic and exposure-history diversity was the small number of donors.

The specimen was naive CD4+ T cells from PBMCs. Sample subset: CD45RA+ positively selected. This clonotype was obtained from a man younger than 35 in good health. Some clones in this sample may be carry-over from other donors' samples.

The CDR3, as DNA: TGCGCCAGCACCGCTAACCCGAGCGGGAGATTCTACGAGCAGTACTTC. Translated, it gives CASTANPSGRFYEQYF. J is TRBJ2-5 and V is TRBV5-1, with 8 bases matching TRBD2. The J call is uncertain, as TRBJ2-7 better fits the DNA end. Germline V CDR1 and CDR2: SGHRS, YFSETQ. CDR3 length: 16 residues.